Listed below are T cell receptor beta chains from one sample, sequenced in a study of memory CD4+ T cells and cytomegalovirus serostatus. The assay was immunoSEQ multiplex PCR, and TCRdb's table has in-frame clones only and misses some. This sample yields about 60,000 clones, of which roughly 77% are seen a single time; roughly 2.7% belongs to the top ten. The sample consisted of memory CD4+ T cells from blood. Receptor source: an adult in good health and CMV-seropositive. The CDR3 runs from the conserved cysteine through the conserved F or W. D genes are given only for firm matches. The size of a clone is reported for some rows only, either as once, few or many, or as a class for expanded clones.

TRBJ2-2 | - | - | TRBV7-3 | CASKPGQTTGELFF | TGTGCCAGCAAGCCCGGCCAAACCACCGGGGAGCTGTTTTTT
TRBJ2-5 | - | - | TRBV11-3 | CASQRGQQETQYF | TGTGCCAGCCAAAGGGGTCAACAAGAGACCCAGTACTTC
TRBJ2-7 | once | - | TRBV28 | CACGVRPQYF | TGTGCCTGTGGAGTTCGGCCCCAGTACTTC
TRBJ1-2 | - | TRBD1 | TRBV30 | CAWSAIPGTGGSGYTF | TGTGCCTGGAGCGCAATTCCCGGGACAGGCGGGAGTGGCTACACCTTC
TRBJ1-5 | - | TRBD1 | TRBV5-8 | CASRRDSYQPQHF | TGTGCCAGCAGAAGGGACAGCTATCAGCCCCAGCATTTT
TRBJ1-4 | - | TRBD1 | TRBV7-2 | CASSLQGQTNEKLFF | TGTGCCAGCAGCTTACAGGGACAGACAAATGAAAAACTGTTTTTT
TRBJ1-1 | - | - | TRBV6-6 | CASRSGTIQAFF | TGTGCCAGCAGATCCGGCACCATCCAAGCTTTCTTT
TRBJ1-5 | - | TRBD1 | TRBV13 | CASSLRQGETPQHF | TGTGCCAGCAGCTTACGACAGGGAGAGACGCCCCAGCATTTT
TRBJ2-5 | few | - | TRBV18 | CASSPREFQYF | TGTGCCAGCTCACCACGTGAATTCCAGTACTTC
TRBJ1-1 | - | - | TRBV9 | CASSIVGSDTEAFF | TGTGCCAGCAGCATCGTAGGTAGTGACACTGAAGCTTTCTTT
TRBJ1-5 | once | - | TRBV29-1 | CSAGGPNQPQHF | TGCAGCGCTGGTGGGCCCAATCAGCCCCAGCATTTT
TRBJ2-3 | - | - | TRBV6-6 | CASSRGGSTDTQYF | TGTGCCAGCAGTAGGGGAGGCAGCACAGATACGCAGTATTTT
TRBJ2-5 | - | - | TRBV20-1 | CSASEGETQYF | TGCAGTGCTAGCGAGGGAGAGACCCAGTACTTC
TRBJ2-5 | - | - | TRBV21-1 | CASRQTQYF | TGTGCCAGCAGACAGACCCAGTACTTC
TRBJ1-1 | - | - | TRBV5-1 | CASSFSRNTEAFF | TGCGCCAGCAGCTTCTCCAGGAACACTGAAGCTTTCTTT
TRBJ2-6 | - | - | TRBV19 | CASSAASRGSGANVLTF | TGTGCCAGTAGTGCCGCGAGCAGGGGCTCTGGGGCCAACGTCCTGACTTTC
TRBJ2-1 | - | TRBD2 | TRBV4-1 | CASSQIDMGLARGEQFF | TGCGCCAGCAGCCAAATAGATATGGGACTAGCGCGTGGTGAGCAGTTCTTC
TRBJ1-5 | - | TRBD1 | TRBV27 | CASSPIYRGGQPQHF | TGTGCCAGCAGTCCCATTTACAGGGGAGGTCAGCCCCAGCATTTT
TRBJ2-2 | few | TRBD1 | TRBV4-1 | CASSPDPGQGATGELFF | TGCGCCAGCAGTCCTGACCCGGGACAGGGGGCTACCGGGGAGCTGTTTTTT
TRBJ2-1 | once | - | TRBV6-1 | CASSENVRMEQFF | TGTGCCAGCAGTGAAAACGTCCGAATGGAGCAGTTCTTC
TRBJ2-7 | few | TRBD2 | TRBV28 | CASSGGRVGEQYF | TGTGCCAGCAGTGGCGGGAGGGTTGGGGAGCAGTACTTC
TRBJ2-2 | - | - | TRBV18 | CASSPPWRGGGGELFF | TGTGCCAGCTCACCACCCTGGAGGGGCGGCGGCGGGGAGCTGTTTTTT
TRBJ2-5 | - | - | TRBV20-1 | CSARAEETQYF | TGCAGTGCGAGGGCCGAGGAGACCCAGTACTTC
TRBJ1-2 | - | TRBD1 | TRBV7-9 | CASSLGQGAGYTF | TGTGCCAGCAGCTTAGGACAGGGTGCTGGCTACACCTTC
TRBJ2-1 | - | - | TRBV7-2 | CASSLGPGTEQFF | TGTGCCAGCAGCTTAGGGCCGGGGACTGAGCAGTTCTTC